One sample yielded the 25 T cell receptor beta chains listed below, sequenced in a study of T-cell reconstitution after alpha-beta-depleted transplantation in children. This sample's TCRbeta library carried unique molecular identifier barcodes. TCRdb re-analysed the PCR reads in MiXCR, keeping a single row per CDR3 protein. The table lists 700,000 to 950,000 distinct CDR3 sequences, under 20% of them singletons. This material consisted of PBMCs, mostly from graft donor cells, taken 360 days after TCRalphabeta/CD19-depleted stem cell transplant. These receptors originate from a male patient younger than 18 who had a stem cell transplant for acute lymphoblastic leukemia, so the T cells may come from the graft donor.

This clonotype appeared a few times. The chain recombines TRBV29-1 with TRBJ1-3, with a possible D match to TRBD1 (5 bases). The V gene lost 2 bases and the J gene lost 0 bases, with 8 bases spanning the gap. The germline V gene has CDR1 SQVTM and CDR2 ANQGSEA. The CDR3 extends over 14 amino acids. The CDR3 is CSVEQGGSGNTIYF. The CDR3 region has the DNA TGCAGCGTTGAACAGGGAGGCTCTGGAAACACCATATATTTT.

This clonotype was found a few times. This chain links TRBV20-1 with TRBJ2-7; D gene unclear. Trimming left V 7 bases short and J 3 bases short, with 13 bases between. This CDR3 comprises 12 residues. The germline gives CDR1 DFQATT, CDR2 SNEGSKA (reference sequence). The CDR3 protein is CSENDKSYEQYF. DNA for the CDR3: TGCAGTGAGAATGATAAGAGCTACGAGCAGTACTTC.

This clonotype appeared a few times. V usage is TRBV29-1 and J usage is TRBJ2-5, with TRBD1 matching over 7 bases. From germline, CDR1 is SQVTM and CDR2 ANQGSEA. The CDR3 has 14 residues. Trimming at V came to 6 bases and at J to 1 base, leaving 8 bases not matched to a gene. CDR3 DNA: TGCAGCGTGCCTGCCACAGGGGCCCAAGAGACCCAGTACTTC. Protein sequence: CSVPATGAQETQYF.

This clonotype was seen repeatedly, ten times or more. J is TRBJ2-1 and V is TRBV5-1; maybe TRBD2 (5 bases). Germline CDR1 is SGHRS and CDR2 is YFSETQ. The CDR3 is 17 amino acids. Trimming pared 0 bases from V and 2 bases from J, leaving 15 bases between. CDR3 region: CASSLEVGLAAYNEQFF. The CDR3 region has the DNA TGCGCCAGCAGCTTGGAGGTCGGGCTAGCAGCCTACAATGAGCAGTTCTTC.

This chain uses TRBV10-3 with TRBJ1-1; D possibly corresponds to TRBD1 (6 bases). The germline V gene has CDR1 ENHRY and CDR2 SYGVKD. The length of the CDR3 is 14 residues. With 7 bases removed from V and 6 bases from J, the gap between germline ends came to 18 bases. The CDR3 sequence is CAIKRLEGVPEAFF. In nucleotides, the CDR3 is TGTGCCATCAAACGCCTGGAGGGGGTACCTGAAGCTTTCTTT.

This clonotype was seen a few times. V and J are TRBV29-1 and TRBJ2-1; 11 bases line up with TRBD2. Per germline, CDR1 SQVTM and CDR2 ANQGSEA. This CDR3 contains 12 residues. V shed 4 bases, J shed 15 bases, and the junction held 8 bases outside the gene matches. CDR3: CSVGTSGGSVFF. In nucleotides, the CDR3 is TGCAGCGTTGGTACTAGCGGGGGTAGTGTGTTCTTC.

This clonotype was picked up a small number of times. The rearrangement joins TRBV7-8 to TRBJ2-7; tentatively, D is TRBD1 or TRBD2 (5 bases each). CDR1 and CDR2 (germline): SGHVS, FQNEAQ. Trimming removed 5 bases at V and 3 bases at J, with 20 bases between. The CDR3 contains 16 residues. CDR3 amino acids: CASSRTGQGLGYEQYF. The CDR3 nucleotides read TGTGCCAGCAGCCGAACGGGGCAGGGTCTAGGCTACGAGCAGTACTTC.

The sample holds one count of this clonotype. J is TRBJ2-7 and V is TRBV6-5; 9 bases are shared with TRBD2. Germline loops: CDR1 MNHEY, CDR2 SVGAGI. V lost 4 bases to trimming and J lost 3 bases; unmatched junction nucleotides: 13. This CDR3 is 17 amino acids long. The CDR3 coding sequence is TGTGCCAGCAGTTCCGCTCGCCCGGGACTAGCCTTCTACGAGCAGTACTTC. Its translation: CASSSARPGLAFYEQYF.

The CDR3 reads CASTRTSGSPYEQYF. In DNA form, the CDR3 reads TGTGCCAGCACCCGGACTAGCGGGAGTCCCTACGAGCAGTACTTC. The rearrangement joins TRBV12-3 or TRBV12-4 to TRBJ2-7, with 13 bases lining up with TRBD2. This CDR3 has 15 amino acids. Trimming at V came to 7 bases and at J to 2 bases, leaving 5 bases not matched to a gene.

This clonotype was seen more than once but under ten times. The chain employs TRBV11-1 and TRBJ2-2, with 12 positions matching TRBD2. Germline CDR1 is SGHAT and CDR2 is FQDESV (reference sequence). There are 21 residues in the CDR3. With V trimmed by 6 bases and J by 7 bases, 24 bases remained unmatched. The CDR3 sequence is CASRHRTGPQRLAGEVGELFF. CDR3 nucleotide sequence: TGTGCCAGCAGACACCGAACAGGGCCACAAAGACTAGCGGGAGAGGTCGGGGAGCTGTTTTTT.

CDR3 protein: CASSPGTSGRLPLNTGELFF. DNA for the CDR3: TGCGCCAGCAGCCCCGGGACTAGCGGACGCCTTCCATTGAACACCGGGGAGCTGTTTTTT. The chain couples TRBV5-1 to TRBJ2-2; 11 bases are a match to TRBD2. Germline CDR1 and CDR2: SGHRS and YFSETQ. This CDR3 is built from 20 residues. Unmatched junction bases numbered 15, after V lost 4 bases and J lost 1 base. Full variable domain (rest looked up from reference TRBV5-1 and TRBJ2-2): KAGVTQTPRYLIKTRGQQVTLSCSPISGHRSVSWYQQTPGQGLQFLFEYFSETQRNKGNFPGRFSGRQFSNSRSEMNVSTLELGDSALYLCASSPGTSGRLPLNTGELFFGEGSRLTVL.

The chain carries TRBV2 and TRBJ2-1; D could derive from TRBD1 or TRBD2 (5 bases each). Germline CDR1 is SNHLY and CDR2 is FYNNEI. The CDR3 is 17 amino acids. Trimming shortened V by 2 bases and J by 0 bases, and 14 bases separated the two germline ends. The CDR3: CASSERGPASSYNEQFF. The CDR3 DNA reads TGTGCCAGCAGTGAAAGGGGACCCGCTAGCTCCTACAATGAGCAGTTCTTC. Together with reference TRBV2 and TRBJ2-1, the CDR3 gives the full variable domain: EPEVTQTPSHQVTQMGQEVILRCVPISNHLYFYWYRQILGQKVEFLVSFYNNEISEKSEIFDDQFSVERPDGSNFTLKIRSTKLEDSAMYFCASSERGPASSYNEQFFGPGTRLTVL.

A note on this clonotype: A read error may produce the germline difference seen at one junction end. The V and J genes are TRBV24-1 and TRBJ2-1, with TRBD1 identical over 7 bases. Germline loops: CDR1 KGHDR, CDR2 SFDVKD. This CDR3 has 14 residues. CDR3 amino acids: CAISPGQVWNEQFF. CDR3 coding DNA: TGTGCCATCAGTCCCGGACAGGTTTGGAATGAGCAGTTCTTC.

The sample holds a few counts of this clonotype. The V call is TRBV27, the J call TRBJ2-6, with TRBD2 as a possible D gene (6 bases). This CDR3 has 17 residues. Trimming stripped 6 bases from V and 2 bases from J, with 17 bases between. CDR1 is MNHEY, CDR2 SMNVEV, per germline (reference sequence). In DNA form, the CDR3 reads TGTGCCAGCAGCCCCGGGGAGGTCAGAACTGGGGCCAACGTCCTGACTTTC. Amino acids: CASSPGEVRTGANVLTF.

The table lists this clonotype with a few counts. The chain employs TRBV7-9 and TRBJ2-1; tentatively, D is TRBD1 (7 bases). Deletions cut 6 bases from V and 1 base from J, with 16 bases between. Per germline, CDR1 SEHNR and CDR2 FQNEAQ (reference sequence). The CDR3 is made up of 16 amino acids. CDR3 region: CASSWGRGRSYNEQFF. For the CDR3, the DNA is TGTGCCAGCAGTTGGGGCAGGGGGAGGTCCTACAATGAGCAGTTCTTC.

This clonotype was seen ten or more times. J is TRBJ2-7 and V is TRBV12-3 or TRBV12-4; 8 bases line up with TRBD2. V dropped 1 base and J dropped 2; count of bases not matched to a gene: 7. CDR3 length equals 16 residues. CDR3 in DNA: TGTGCCAGCAGTTTAGGTGTGGGGCGGGGGGCCTACGAGCAGTACTTC. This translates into CASSLGVGRGAYEQYF.

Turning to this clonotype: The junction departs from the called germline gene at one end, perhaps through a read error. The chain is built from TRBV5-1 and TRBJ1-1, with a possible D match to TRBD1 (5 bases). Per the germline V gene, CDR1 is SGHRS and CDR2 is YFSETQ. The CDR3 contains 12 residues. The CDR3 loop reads CASNLGGGEAFF. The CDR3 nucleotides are TGCGCCAGCAACTTGGGGGGAGGTGAAGCTTTCTTT. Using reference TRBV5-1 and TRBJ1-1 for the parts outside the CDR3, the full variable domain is KAGVTQTPRYLIKTRGQQVTLSCSPISGHRSVSWYQQTPGQGLQFLFEYFSETQRNKGNFPGRFSGRQFSNSRSEMNVSTLELGDSALYLCASNLGGGEAFFGQGTRLTVV.

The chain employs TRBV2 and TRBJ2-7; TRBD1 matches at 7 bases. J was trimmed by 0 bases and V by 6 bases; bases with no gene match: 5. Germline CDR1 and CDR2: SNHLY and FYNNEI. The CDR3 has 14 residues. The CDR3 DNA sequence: TGTGCCAGCAGAGGGGGACAGAGCTCCTACGAGCAGTACTTC. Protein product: CASRGGQSSYEQYF.

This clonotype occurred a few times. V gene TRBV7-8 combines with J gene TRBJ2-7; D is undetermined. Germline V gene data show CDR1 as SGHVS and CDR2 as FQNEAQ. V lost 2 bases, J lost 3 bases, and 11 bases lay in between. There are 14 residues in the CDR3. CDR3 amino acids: CASSLSGLDYEQYF. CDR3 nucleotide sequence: TGTGCCAGCAGCTTAAGTGGGTTGGACTACGAGCAGTACTTC.

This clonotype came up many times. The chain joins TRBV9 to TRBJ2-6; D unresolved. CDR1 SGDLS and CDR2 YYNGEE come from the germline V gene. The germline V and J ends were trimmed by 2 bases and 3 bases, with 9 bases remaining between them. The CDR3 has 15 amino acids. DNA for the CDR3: TGTGCCAGCAGCGTTGTGGCGAATGGGGCCAACGTCCTGACTTTC. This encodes CASSVVANGANVLTF.

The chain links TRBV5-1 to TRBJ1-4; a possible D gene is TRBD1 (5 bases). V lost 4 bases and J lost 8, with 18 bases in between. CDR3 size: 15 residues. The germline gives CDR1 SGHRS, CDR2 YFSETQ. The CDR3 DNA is TGCGCCAGCAGCGGGGGTTGGAGGTCAGACGAAAAACTGTTTTTT. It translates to CASSGGWRSDEKLFF.

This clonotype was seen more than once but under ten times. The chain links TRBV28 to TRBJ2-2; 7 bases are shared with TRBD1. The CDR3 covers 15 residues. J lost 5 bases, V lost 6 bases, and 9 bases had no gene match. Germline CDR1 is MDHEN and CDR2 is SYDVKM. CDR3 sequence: CASSKWDSPTGELFF. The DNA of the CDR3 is TGTGCCAGCAGCAAATGGGACAGTCCTACCGGGGAGCTGTTTTTT.

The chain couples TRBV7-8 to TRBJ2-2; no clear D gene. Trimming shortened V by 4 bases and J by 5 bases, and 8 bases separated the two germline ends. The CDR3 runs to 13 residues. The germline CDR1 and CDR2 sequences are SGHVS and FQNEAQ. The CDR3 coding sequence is TGTGCCAGCAGCTCTTCCTTAACCGGGGAGCTGTTTTTT. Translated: CASSSSLTGELFF.

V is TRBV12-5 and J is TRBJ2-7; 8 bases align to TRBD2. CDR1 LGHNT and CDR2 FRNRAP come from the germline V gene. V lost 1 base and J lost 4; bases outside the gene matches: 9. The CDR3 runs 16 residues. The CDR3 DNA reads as TGTGCTAGTGGTTTGGGCTACGGACTAGCCGCTTACGAGCAGTACTTC. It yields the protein CASGLGYGLAAYEQYF.

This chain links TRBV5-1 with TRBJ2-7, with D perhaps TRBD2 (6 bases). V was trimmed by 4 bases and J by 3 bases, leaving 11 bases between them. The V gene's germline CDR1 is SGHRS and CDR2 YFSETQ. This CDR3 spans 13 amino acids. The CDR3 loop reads CASSHRRGYEQYF. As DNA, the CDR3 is TGCGCCAGCAGCCATCGGCGGGGCTACGAGCAGTACTTC.